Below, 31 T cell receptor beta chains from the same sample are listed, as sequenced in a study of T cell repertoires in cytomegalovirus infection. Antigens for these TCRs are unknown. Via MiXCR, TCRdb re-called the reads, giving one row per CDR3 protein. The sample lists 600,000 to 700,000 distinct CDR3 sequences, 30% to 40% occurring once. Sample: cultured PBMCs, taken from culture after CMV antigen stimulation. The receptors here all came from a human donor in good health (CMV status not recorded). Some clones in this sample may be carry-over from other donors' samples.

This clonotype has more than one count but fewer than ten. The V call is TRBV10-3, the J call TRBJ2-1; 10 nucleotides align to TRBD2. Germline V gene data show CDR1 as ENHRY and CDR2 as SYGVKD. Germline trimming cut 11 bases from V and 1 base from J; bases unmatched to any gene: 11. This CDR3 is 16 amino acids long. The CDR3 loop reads CAVSQLAGSSYNEQFF. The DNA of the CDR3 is TGTGCCGTCTCCCAACTAGCGGGATCATCCTACAATGAGCAGTTCTTC.

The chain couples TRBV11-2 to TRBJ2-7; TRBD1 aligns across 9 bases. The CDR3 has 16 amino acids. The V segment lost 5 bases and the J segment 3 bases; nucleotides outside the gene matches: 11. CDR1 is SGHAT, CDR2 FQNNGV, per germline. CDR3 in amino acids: CASSLLGTGINYEQYF. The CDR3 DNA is TGTGCCAGCAGCCTCCTAGGGACAGGGATTAACTACGAGCAGTACTTC.

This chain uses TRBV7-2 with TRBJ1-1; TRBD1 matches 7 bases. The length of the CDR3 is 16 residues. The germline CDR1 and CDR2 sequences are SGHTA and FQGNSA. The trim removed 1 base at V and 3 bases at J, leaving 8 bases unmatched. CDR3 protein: CASSLEGTVGYTEAFF. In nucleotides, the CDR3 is TGTGCCAGCAGCTTAGAGGGGACAGTTGGCTACACTGAAGCTTTCTTT. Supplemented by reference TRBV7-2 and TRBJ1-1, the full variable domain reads GAGVSQSPSNKVTEKGKDVELRCDPISGHTALYWYRQSLGQGLEFLIYFQGNSAPDKSGLPSDRFSAERTGGSVSTLTIQRTQQEDSAVYLCASSLEGTVGYTEAFFGQGTRLTVV.

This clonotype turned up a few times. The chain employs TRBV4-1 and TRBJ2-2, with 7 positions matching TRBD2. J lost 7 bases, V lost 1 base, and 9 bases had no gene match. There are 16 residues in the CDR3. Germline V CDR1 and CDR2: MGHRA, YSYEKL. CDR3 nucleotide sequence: TGCGCCAGCAGCCAAGGATACCAGGGAGGGGTCGGGGAGCTGTTTTTT. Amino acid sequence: CASSQGYQGGVGELFF.

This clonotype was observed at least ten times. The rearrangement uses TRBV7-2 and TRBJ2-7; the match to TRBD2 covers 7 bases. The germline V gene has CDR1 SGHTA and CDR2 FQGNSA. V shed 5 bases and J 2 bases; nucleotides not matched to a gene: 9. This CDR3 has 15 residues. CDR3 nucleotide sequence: TGTGCCAGCAGCCCGCAGAGCGGGACCGCCTACGAGCAGTACTTC. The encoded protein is CASSPQSGTAYEQYF.

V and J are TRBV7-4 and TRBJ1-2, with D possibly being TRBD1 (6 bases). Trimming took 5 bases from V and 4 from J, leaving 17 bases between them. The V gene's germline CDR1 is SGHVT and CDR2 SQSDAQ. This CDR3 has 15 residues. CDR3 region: CASSTTRGLGYGYTF. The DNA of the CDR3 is TGTGCCAGCAGCACAACCAGGGGTTTGGGCTATGGCTACACCTTC.

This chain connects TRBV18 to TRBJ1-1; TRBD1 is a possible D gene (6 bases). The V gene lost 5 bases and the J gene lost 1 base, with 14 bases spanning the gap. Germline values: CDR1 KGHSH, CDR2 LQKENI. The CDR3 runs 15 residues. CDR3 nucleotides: TGTGCCAGCTCAACGACGACAGGCCCGAACACTGAAGCTTTCTTT. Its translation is CASSTTTGPNTEAFF.

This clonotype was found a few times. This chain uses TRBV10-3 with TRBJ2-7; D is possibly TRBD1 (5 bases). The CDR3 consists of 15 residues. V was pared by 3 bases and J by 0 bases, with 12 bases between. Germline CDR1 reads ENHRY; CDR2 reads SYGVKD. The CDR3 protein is CAISDNMQGSYEQYF. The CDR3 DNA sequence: TGTGCCATCAGTGACAATATGCAGGGCTCCTACGAGCAGTACTTC.

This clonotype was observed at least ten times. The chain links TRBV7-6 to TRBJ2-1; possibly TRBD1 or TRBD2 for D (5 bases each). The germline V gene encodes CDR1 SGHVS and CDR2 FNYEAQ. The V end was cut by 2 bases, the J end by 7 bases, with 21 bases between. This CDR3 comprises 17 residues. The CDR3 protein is CASSLYHGTRPWNEQFF. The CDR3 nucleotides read TGTGCCAGCAGCTTATATCACGGGACCCGACCGTGGAATGAGCAGTTCTTC. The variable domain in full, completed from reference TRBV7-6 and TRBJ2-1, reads GAGVSQSPRYKVTKRGQDVALRCDPISGHVSLYWYRQALGQGPEFLTYFNYEAQQDKSGLPNDRFSAERPEGSISTLTIQRTEQRDSAMYRCASSLYHGTRPWNEQFFGPGTRLTVL.

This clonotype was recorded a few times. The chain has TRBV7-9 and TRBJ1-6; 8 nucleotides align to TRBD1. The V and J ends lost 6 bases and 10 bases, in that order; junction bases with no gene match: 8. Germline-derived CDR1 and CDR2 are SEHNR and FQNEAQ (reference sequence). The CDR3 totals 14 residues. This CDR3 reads CASSWTGFTSPLHF. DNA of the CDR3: TGTGCCAGCAGTTGGACAGGGTTTACGTCACCCCTCCACTTT.

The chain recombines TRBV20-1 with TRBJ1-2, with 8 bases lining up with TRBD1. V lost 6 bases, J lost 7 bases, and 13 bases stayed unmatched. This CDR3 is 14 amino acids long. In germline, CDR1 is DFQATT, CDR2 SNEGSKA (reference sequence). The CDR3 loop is CSARTGLAFGGYTF. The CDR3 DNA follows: TGCAGTGCGAGGACAGGGCTGGCTTTCGGTGGCTACACCTTC.

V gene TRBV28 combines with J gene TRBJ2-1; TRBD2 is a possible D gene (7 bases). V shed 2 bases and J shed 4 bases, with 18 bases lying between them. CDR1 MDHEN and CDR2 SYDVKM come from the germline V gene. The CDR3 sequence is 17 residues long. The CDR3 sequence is CASSLPPAGGLYNEQFF. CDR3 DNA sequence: TGTGCCAGCAGTTTACCCCCGGCCGGGGGGCTTTACAATGAGCAGTTCTTC.

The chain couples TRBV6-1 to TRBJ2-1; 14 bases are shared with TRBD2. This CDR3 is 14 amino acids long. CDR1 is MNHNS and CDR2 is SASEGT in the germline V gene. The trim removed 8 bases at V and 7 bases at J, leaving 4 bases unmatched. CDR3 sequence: CASGRTSGRNEQFF. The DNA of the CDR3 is TGTGCCAGCGGCAGGACTAGCGGGAGGAATGAGCAGTTCTTC.

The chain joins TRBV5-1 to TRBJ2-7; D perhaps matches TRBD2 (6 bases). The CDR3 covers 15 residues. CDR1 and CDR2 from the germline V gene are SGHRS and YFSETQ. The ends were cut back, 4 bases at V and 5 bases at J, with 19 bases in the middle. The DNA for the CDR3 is TGCGCCAGCAGCCCCCGCGGGGCTGCCTTCCACGAGCAGTACTTC. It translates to CASSPRGAAFHEQYF. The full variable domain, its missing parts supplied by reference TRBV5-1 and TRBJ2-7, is KAGVTQTPRYLIKTRGQQVTLSCSPISGHRSVSWYQQTPGQGLQFLFEYFSETQRNKGNFPGRFSGRQFSNSRSEMNVSTLELGDSALYLCASSPRGAAFHEQYFGPGTRLTVT.

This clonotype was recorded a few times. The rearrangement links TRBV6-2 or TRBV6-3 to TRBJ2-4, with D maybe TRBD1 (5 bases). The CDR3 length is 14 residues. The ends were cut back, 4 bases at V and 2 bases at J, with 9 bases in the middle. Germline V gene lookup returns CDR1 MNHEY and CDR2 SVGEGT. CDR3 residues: CASSSVGPKNIQYF. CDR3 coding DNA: TGTGCCAGCAGTTCGGTGGGGCCCAAAAACATTCAGTACTTC.

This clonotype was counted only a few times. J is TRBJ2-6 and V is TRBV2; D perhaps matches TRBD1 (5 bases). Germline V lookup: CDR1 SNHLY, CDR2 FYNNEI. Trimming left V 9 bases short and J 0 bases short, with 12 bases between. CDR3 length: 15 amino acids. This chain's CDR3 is CARTEETSGANVLTF. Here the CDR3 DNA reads TGTGCCAGGACAGAGGAGACCTCTGGGGCCAACGTCCTGACTTTC.

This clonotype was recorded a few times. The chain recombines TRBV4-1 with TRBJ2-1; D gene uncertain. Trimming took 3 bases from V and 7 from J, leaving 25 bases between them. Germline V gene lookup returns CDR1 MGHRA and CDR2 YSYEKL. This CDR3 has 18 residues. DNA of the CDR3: TGCGCCAGCAGCCATATCATCGCCGGGCCCAAAGCTGTAAATGAGCAGTTCTTC. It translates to CASSHIIAGPKAVNEQFF.

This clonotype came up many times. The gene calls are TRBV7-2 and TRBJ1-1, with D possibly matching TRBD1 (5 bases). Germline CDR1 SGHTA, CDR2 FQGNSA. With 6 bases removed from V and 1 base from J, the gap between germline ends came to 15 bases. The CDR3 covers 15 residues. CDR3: CASRRSGGENTEAFF. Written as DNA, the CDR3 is TGTGCCAGCAGGAGGAGCGGGGGAGAGAACACTGAAGCTTTCTTT.

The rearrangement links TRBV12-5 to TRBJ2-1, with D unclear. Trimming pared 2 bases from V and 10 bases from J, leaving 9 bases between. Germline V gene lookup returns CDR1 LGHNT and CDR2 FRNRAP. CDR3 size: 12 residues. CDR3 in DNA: TGTGCTAGTGGTTTGTCGGGCCTAGAGCAGTTCTTC. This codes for CASGLSGLEQFF.

CDR3 bases: TGTGCCAGCAACAAACAGGGGAATCAGTACCAAGAGACCCAGTACTTC. Amino acid sequence: CASNKQGNQYQETQYF. The genes are TRBV6-1 and TRBJ2-5; 7 nucleotides align to TRBD1. Germline CDR1 MNHNS, CDR2 SASEGT. This CDR3 is 16 amino acids long. With V trimmed by 7 bases and J by 0 bases, 11 bases remained unmatched.

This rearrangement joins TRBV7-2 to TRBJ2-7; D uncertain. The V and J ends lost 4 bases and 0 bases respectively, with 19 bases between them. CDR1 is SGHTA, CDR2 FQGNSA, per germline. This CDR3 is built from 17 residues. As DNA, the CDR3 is TGTGCCAGCAGCTCAGTGTGGTTCGGGCAGTCCTCCTACGAGCAGTACTTC. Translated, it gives CASSSVWFGQSSYEQYF.

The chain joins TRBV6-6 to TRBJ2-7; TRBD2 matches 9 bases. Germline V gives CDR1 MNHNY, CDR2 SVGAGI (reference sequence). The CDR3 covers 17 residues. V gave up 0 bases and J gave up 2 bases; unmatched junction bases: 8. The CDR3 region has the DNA TGTGCCAGCAGTTACTCGAGTCAGACTAGCGGAGCCTACGAGCAGTACTTC. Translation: CASSYSSQTSGAYEQYF.

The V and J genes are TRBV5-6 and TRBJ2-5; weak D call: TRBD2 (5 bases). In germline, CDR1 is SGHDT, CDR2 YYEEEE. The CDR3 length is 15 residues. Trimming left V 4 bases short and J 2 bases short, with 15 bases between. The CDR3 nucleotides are TGTGCCAGCAGCCTGCGTCCGGGATCACAAGAGACCCAGTACTTC. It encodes CASSLRPGSQETQYF.

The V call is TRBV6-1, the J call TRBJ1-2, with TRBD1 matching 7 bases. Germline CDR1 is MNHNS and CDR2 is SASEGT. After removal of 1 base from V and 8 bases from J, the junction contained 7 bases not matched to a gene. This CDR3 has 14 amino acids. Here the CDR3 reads CASSEGQGSSGYTF. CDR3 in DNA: TGTGCCAGCAGTGAAGGACAGGGTAGTAGCGGCTACACCTTC.

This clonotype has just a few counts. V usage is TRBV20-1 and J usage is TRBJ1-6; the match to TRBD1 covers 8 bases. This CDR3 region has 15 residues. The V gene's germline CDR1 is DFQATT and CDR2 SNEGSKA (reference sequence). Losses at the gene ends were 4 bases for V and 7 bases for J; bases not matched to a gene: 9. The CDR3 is CSATRTGSGNSPLHF. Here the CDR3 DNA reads TGCAGTGCTACAAGGACAGGGTCCGGGAATTCACCCCTCCACTTT.

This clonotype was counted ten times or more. The CDR3 protein is CASSSGAQNTEAFF. Written as DNA, the CDR3 is TGTGCCAGCAGCTCTGGGGCACAGAACACTGAAGCTTTCTTT. The V call is TRBV7-2, the J call TRBJ1-1; weak D call: TRBD1 (5 bases). CDR3 length: 14 amino acids. V lost 4 bases and J 1 base, leaving 10 bases between the germline ends. The germline gives CDR1 SGHTA, CDR2 FQGNSA.

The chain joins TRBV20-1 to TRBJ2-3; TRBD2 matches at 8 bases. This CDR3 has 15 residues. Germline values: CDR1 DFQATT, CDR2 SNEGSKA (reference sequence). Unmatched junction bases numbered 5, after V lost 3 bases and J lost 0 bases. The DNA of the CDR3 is TGCAGTGCTAGTCGGGCTAGCGGGAGCACAGATACGCAGTATTTT. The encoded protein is CSASRASGSTDTQYF.

CDR3 amino acids: CSAKTSNSPLHF. The CDR3 region has the DNA TGCAGTGCGAAGACAAGTAATTCACCCCTCCACTTT. The chain recombines TRBV20-1 with TRBJ1-6; no clear D gene. CDR1 DFQATT and CDR2 SNEGSKA come from the germline V gene (reference sequence). The ends were cut back, 6 bases at V and 6 bases at J, with 9 bases in the middle. This CDR3 comprises 12 residues.

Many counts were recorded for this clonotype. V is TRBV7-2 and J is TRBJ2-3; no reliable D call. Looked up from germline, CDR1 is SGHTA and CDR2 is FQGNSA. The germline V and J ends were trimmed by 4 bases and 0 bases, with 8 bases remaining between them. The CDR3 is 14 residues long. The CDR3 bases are TGTGCCAGCAGCTCCCAAAGGAGCACAGATACGCAGTATTTT. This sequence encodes CASSSQRSTDTQYF. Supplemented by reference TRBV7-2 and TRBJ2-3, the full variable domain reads GAGVSQSPSNKVTEKGKDVELRCDPISGHTALYWYRQSLGQGLEFLIYFQGNSAPDKSGLPSDRFSAERTGGSVSTLTIQRTQQEDSAVYLCASSSQRSTDTQYFGPGTRLTVL.

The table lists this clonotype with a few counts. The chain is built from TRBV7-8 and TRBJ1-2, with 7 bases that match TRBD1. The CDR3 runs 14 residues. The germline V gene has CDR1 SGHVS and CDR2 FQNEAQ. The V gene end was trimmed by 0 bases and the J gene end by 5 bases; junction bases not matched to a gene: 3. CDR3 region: CASSLAPRGYGYTF. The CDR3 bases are TGTGCCAGCAGCTTAGCCCCCAGGGGGTATGGCTACACCTTC.

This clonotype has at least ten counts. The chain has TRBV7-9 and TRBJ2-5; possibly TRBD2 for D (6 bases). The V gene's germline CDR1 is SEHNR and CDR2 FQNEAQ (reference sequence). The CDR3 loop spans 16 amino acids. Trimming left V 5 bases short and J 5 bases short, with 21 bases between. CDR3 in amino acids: CASSPGSFGGAETQYF. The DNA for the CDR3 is TGTGCCAGCAGCCCTGGGTCATTCGGCGGGGCGGAGACCCAGTACTTC. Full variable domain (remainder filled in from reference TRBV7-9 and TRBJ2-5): DTGVSQNPRHKITKRGQNVTFRCDPISEHNRLYWYRQTLGQGPEFLTYFQNEAQLEKSRLLSDRFSAERPKGSFSTLEIQRTEQGDSAMYLCASSPGSFGGAETQYFGPGTRLLVL.